These T cell receptor beta chains were read from a single sample in a study of sequential checkpoint blockade in melanoma. Sequencing was performed with immunoSEQ multiplex PCR; in TCRdb, only in-frame clones are kept and a portion is missing. Of about 30,000 clones in the sample, about 89% were seen once. The input for sequencing was CD8+ T cells sorted from blood (inferred from file names), taken from a patient given nivolumab and ipilimumab in sequence. The receptors originated from a human donor with melanoma. Each CDR3 is given with its conserved first and last residue. A D gene is named only where the DNA matches it firmly. Size is stated for part of the rows, as once, few or many counts, or as a class when the clone is expanded.

j_call: TRBJ2-7
v_call: TRBV6-6
clone_size: NA
d_call: NA
cdr3_aa: CASSSQGPSYEQYF
cdr3_nt: TGTGCCAGCAGTTCCCAGGGCCCCTCCTACGAGCAGTACTTC

j_call: TRBJ2-6
v_call: TRBV6-1
clone_size: NA
d_call: NA
cdr3_aa: CASSDRQAMDNVLTF
cdr3_nt: TGTGCCAGCAGTGACCGACAGGCTATGGATAACGTCCTGACTTTC

j_call: TRBJ2-1
v_call: TRBV5-8
clone_size: NA
d_call: NA
cdr3_aa: CAARGLPFYNEQFF
cdr3_nt: TGTGCCGCTCGGGGACTGCCCTTCTACAATGAGCAGTTCTTC

j_call: TRBJ1-1
v_call: TRBV6-5
clone_size: NA
d_call: TRBD1
cdr3_aa: CATEAGGSGTEAFF
cdr3_nt: TGTGCCACCGAGGCAGGGGGCTCTGGGACTGAAGCTTTCTTT

j_call: TRBJ2-2
v_call: TRBV11-2
clone_size: NA
d_call: TRBD2
cdr3_aa: CASSPGLAGTGELFF
cdr3_nt: TGTGCCAGCAGCCCGGGACTAGCAGGCACCGGGGAGCTGTTTTTT

j_call: TRBJ2-3
v_call: TRBV5-4
clone_size: NA
d_call: NA
cdr3_aa: CASLGGDTQYF
cdr3_nt: TGTGCCAGCCTCGGAGGGGATACGCAGTATTTT

j_call: TRBJ1-2
v_call: TRBV19
clone_size: NA
d_call: NA
cdr3_aa: CASSPQGSYGYTF
cdr3_nt: TGTGCCAGTAGCCCACAGGGATCCTATGGCTACACCTTC

j_call: TRBJ1-1
v_call: TRBV6-6
clone_size: NA
d_call: TRBD1
cdr3_aa: CASGDSRNTEAFF
cdr3_nt: TGTGCCAGCGGGGACAGCCGAAACACTGAAGCTTTCTTT

j_call: TRBJ2-3
v_call: TRBV27
clone_size: NA
d_call: TRBD2
cdr3_aa: CASSLSLAGGDTQYF
cdr3_nt: TGTGCCAGCAGTTTATCGCTAGCGGGGGGAGATACGCAGTATTTT

j_call: TRBJ1-2
v_call: TRBV9
clone_size: NA
d_call: TRBD1
cdr3_aa: CASGRTGASYGYTF
cdr3_nt: TGTGCCAGCGGTCGGACAGGAGCCTCCTATGGCTACACCTTC

j_call: TRBJ1-1
v_call: TRBV7-9
clone_size: NA
d_call: TRBD1
cdr3_aa: CANSAGQGASTEAFF
cdr3_nt: TGTGCCAACAGCGCGGGGCAGGGGGCGAGCACTGAAGCTTTCTTT

j_call: TRBJ2-1
v_call: TRBV11-2
clone_size: NA
d_call: TRBD2
cdr3_aa: CASSPGPGGNEQFF
cdr3_nt: TGTGCCAGCAGCCCTGGACCCGGGGGGAATGAGCAGTTCTTC

j_call: TRBJ2-7
v_call: TRBV4-3
clone_size: few
d_call: NA
cdr3_aa: CASSQLRGTYEQYF
cdr3_nt: TGCGCCAGCAGCCAGCTCCGGGGAACCTACGAGCAGTACTTC

j_call: TRBJ1-2
v_call: TRBV27
clone_size: NA
d_call: TRBD1
cdr3_aa: CASSPLTGSPYGYTF
cdr3_nt: TGTGCCAGCAGTCCCCTGACAGGGTCACCCTATGGCTACACCTTC

j_call: TRBJ1-5
v_call: TRBV18
clone_size: few
d_call: TRBD1
cdr3_aa: CASSPGQGGQPQHF
cdr3_nt: TGTGCCAGCTCACCGGGACAGGGTGGTCAGCCCCAGCATTTT

j_call: TRBJ2-5
v_call: TRBV4-3
clone_size: few
d_call: NA
cdr3_aa: CASSQDRRGAGRSQETQYF
cdr3_nt: TGCGCCAGCAGCCAAGATCGGCGAGGGGCGGGACGGTCGCAAGAGACCCAGTACTTC

j_call: TRBJ2-7
v_call: TRBV5-6
clone_size: NA
d_call: NA
cdr3_aa: CASSIGTALYEQYF
cdr3_nt: TGTGCCAGCAGCATCGGGACTGCCCTCTACGAGCAGTACTTC

j_call: TRBJ1-6
v_call: TRBV4-3
clone_size: once
d_call: TRBD1
cdr3_aa: CASSQDPGGYNSPLHF
cdr3_nt: TGCGCCAGCAGCCAAGATCCAGGGGGATATAATTCACCCCTCCACTTT

j_call: TRBJ2-4
v_call: TRBV7-8
clone_size: NA
d_call: NA
cdr3_aa: CASSSIQGNIQYF
cdr3_nt: TGTGCCAGCAGCTCCATACAGGGTAACATTCAGTACTTC

j_call: TRBJ1-1
v_call: TRBV4-3
clone_size: NA
d_call: TRBD1
cdr3_aa: CASSQDTSDRAHVEAFF
cdr3_nt: TGCGCCAGCAGCCAAGATACCTCCGACAGGGCTCACGTTGAAGCTTTCTTT

j_call: TRBJ2-7
v_call: TRBV28
clone_size: NA
d_call: TRBD2
cdr3_aa: CASSLSGRRGGFPYEQYF
cdr3_nt: TGTGCCAGCAGTTTATCCGGGAGGCGGGGAGGGTTTCCCTACGAGCAGTACTTC

j_call: TRBJ2-1
v_call: TRBV4-3
clone_size: NA
d_call: TRBD2
cdr3_aa: CASSQDLRTSGKGSYNEQFF
cdr3_nt: TGCGCCAGCAGCCAAGATTTAAGGACTAGCGGGAAGGGGTCCTACAATGAGCAGTTCTTC

j_call: TRBJ1-1
v_call: TRBV11-1
clone_size: NA
d_call: NA
cdr3_aa: CASSFTGITEAFF
cdr3_nt: TGTGCCAGCAGCTTCACAGGGATCACTGAAGCTTTCTTT

j_call: TRBJ2-7
v_call: TRBV4-2
clone_size: NA
d_call: TRBD1
cdr3_aa: CASSSFLGQEFYEQYF
cdr3_nt: TGTGCCAGCAGCTCATTTTTAGGACAGGAGTTCTACGAGCAGTACTTC

j_call: TRBJ2-1
v_call: TRBV7-6
clone_size: NA
d_call: TRBD2
cdr3_aa: CASSLALAGGPYSEQFF
cdr3_nt: TGTGCCAGCAGCTTAGCATTAGCGGGAGGGCCCTATAGTGAGCAGTTCTTC

j_call: TRBJ2-1
v_call: TRBV7-9
clone_size: NA
d_call: TRBD2
cdr3_aa: CASSLTSGVVYEQFF
cdr3_nt: TGTGCCAGCAGCTTGACTAGCGGGGTTGTCTATGAGCAGTTCTTC

j_call: TRBJ1-4
v_call: TRBV27
clone_size: once
d_call: TRBD1
cdr3_aa: CASSSTGDREKLFF
cdr3_nt: TGTGCCAGCAGTTCTACAGGGGATCGTGAAAAACTGTTTTTT

j_call: TRBJ2-1
v_call: TRBV27
clone_size: NA
d_call: TRBD2
cdr3_aa: CASSLSSGVYNEQFF
cdr3_nt: TGTGCCAGCAGTCTATCTAGCGGGGTATACAATGAGCAGTTCTTC

j_call: TRBJ2-3
v_call: TRBV7-2
clone_size: NA
d_call: TRBD2
cdr3_aa: CASSLGLAPYTQYF
cdr3_nt: TGTGCCAGCAGCCTAGGACTAGCCCCGTATACGCAGTATTTT

j_call: TRBJ2-1
v_call: TRBV5-1
clone_size: NA
d_call: TRBD2
cdr3_aa: CASSQPGLAGLILSYNEQFF
cdr3_nt: TGCGCCAGCAGCCAACCGGGACTAGCGGGACTGATCCTCTCCTACAATGAGCAGTTCTTC

j_call: TRBJ1-2
v_call: TRBV6-5
clone_size: NA
d_call: NA
cdr3_aa: CASTLGTHYGYTF
cdr3_nt: TGTGCCAGCACCCTTGGGACACACTATGGCTACACCTTC

j_call: TRBJ1-6
v_call: TRBV19
clone_size: once
d_call: NA
cdr3_aa: CASSIVGAGNSPLHF
cdr3_nt: TGTGCCAGTAGTATTGTGGGAGCGGGTAATTCACCCCTCCACTTT

j_call: TRBJ2-3
v_call: TRBV29-1
clone_size: NA
d_call: NA
cdr3_aa: CSGHDSVEPQYF
cdr3_nt: TGCAGCGGCCACGATTCAGTCGAACCGCAGTATTTT

j_call: TRBJ1-4
v_call: TRBV9
clone_size: NA
d_call: NA
cdr3_aa: CASSVGGAPNEKLFF
cdr3_nt: TGTGCCAGCAGCGTAGGTGGGGCCCCTAATGAAAAACTGTTTTTT

j_call: TRBJ2-1
v_call: TRBV4-3
clone_size: NA
d_call: NA
cdr3_aa: CASSQDKGGEQFF
cdr3_nt: TGCGCCAGCAGCCAAGATAAAGGAGGTGAGCAGTTCTTC

j_call: TRBJ1-5
v_call: TRBV7-9
clone_size: NA
d_call: NA
cdr3_aa: CASSFTNQPQHF
cdr3_nt: TGTGCCAGCAGCTTTACTAATCAGCCCCAGCATTTT

j_call: TRBJ2-1
v_call: TRBV4-2
clone_size: NA
d_call: NA
cdr3_aa: CASSQDVRNEQFF
cdr3_nt: TGTGCCAGCAGCCAAGATGTGCGGAATGAGCAGTTCTTC

j_call: TRBJ2-2
v_call: TRBV10-2
clone_size: NA
d_call: NA
cdr3_aa: CASSEDISTGELFF
cdr3_nt: TGCGCCAGCAGTGAGGACATAAGCACCGGGGAGCTGTTTTTT

j_call: TRBJ1-4
v_call: TRBV28
clone_size: NA
d_call: TRBD1
cdr3_aa: CASSLWAGGASNEKLFF
cdr3_nt: TGTGCCAGCAGTTTGTGGGCAGGGGGAGCCTCTAATGAAAAACTGTTTTTT

j_call: TRBJ2-1
v_call: TRBV5-1
clone_size: NA
d_call: TRBD2
cdr3_aa: CASSFSGGGSIYNEQFF
cdr3_nt: TGCGCCAGCAGCTTTAGCGGGGGTGGATCCATCTACAATGAGCAGTTCTTC

j_call: TRBJ1-4
v_call: TRBV27
clone_size: NA
d_call: NA
cdr3_aa: CASSLDSGEKLFF
cdr3_nt: TGTGCCAGCAGTTTGGACTCGGGTGAAAAACTGTTTTTT

j_call: TRBJ1-1
v_call: TRBV7-5
clone_size: once
d_call: NA
cdr3_aa: CARSFASRTANTEAFF
cdr3_nt: TGTGCCAGAAGCTTCGCGAGTAGGACAGCGAACACTGAAGCTTTCTTT

j_call: TRBJ1-5
v_call: TRBV6-5
clone_size: medium-sized
d_call: NA
cdr3_aa: CASQDRSAQPQHF
cdr3_nt: TGTGCCAGCCAAGACAGGAGTGCTCAGCCCCAGCATTTT

j_call: TRBJ2-7
v_call: TRBV27
clone_size: NA
d_call: TRBD1
cdr3_aa: CASSLSVGTGLGHEQYF
cdr3_nt: TGTGCCAGCAGTTTATCGGTCGGGACAGGGTTAGGCCACGAGCAGTACTTC

j_call: TRBJ2-3
v_call: TRBV9
clone_size: NA
d_call: TRBD2
cdr3_aa: CASRRGTTDTQYF
cdr3_nt: TGTGCCAGCAGGCGGGGGACCACAGATACGCAGTATTTT

j_call: TRBJ2-7
v_call: TRBV11-2
clone_size: once
d_call: TRBD2
cdr3_aa: CASSLDPGLPLGLEQYF
cdr3_nt: TGTGCCAGCAGCTTAGACCCGGGACTACCATTAGGGCTCGAGCAGTACTTC

j_call: TRBJ2-2
v_call: TRBV5-1
clone_size: NA
d_call: TRBD2
cdr3_aa: CASSSEGASGSAGELFF
cdr3_nt: TGCGCCAGCAGCTCCGAGGGGGCTAGCGGGAGTGCCGGGGAGCTGTTTTTT

j_call: TRBJ1-6
v_call: TRBV28
clone_size: NA
d_call: NA
cdr3_aa: CASRFGRGNVYNSPLHF
cdr3_nt: TGTGCCAGCAGATTTGGTCGGGGGAACGTCTATAATTCACCCCTCCACTTT

j_call: TRBJ2-7
v_call: TRBV27
clone_size: once
d_call: NA
cdr3_aa: CASSPSSYEQYF
cdr3_nt: TGTGCCAGCAGTCCGAGCTCCTACGAGCAGTACTTC

j_call: TRBJ2-7
v_call: TRBV10-3
clone_size: NA
d_call: NA
cdr3_aa: CAISESGLAYEQYF
cdr3_nt: TGTGCCATCAGTGAGTCTGGCCTTGCCTACGAGCAGTACTTC

j_call: TRBJ2-5
v_call: TRBV7-9
clone_size: NA
d_call: TRBD2
cdr3_aa: CASSSLTSGERGQYF
cdr3_nt: TGTGCCAGCAGCTCCCTAACTAGCGGGGAACGGGGCCAGTACTTC

j_call: TRBJ2-7
v_call: TRBV2
clone_size: NA
d_call: NA
cdr3_aa: CASSEDSLSYEQYF
cdr3_nt: TGTGCCAGCAGTGAGGACAGCCTCTCCTACGAGCAGTACTTC

j_call: TRBJ1-4
v_call: TRBV28
clone_size: few
d_call: NA
cdr3_aa: CASSTPQGGEKLFF
cdr3_nt: TGTGCCAGCAGCACTCCCCAGGGAGGCGAAAAACTGTTTTTT

j_call: TRBJ1-2
v_call: TRBV5-6
clone_size: once
d_call: NA
cdr3_aa: CASSETPLGYTF
cdr3_nt: TGTGCCAGCAGCGAGACACCTCTTGGCTACACCTTC